Shown below are 6 T cell receptor beta chains from a single sample sequenced in a study of PD-L1 blockade in urothelial cancer (dated by TCRdb to about 2017). The intended sense of this specimen's time point label: peripheral blood 6 weeks after treatment start. The library was made by the immunoSEQ multiplex PCR assay. TCRdb took this table from immuneACCESS and kept in-frame rearrangements with V and J called. Such tables lack part of the clones; where checked against another copy, unresolved V genes explain under half of the gap, and the rest is unexplained. Here the sample has some 110,000 clones; about 89% occur a single time. In total, the top ten clones hold more than 1.5% of the sample. Material: PBMCs, obtained around atezolizumab (anti-PD-L1) treatment. Receptors originate from a man aged 60 to 69 with urothelial cancer.

The V call is TRBV7-3, the J call TRBJ2-2, with unresolved D. Germline V gene sequence: CDR1 SGHTA, CDR2 FQGTGA. V lost 3 bases to trimming and J lost 0 bases, with 8 bases between them. The CDR3 is made up of 15 amino acids. The DNA for the CDR3 is TGTGCCAGCAGCTTGAGCGCCGCGAACACCGGGGAGCTGTTTTTT. Translated: CASSLSAANTGELFF.

J is TRBJ1-2 and V is TRBV30; tentative D call: TRBD1 (5 bases). Trimming shortened V by 0 bases and J by 6 bases, and 11 bases separated the two germline ends. The germline V gene encodes CDR1 GTSNPN and CDR2 SVGIG (reference sequence). The CDR3 is made up of 13 amino acids. The CDR3 DNA reads TGTGCCTGGAGTGTACAAGGGGCGGATGGCTACACCTTC. It is translated as CAWSVQGADGYTF.

The CDR3 spells CASRPPGSGNTIYF. CDR3 nucleotide sequence: TGTGCCAGCAGACCCCCGGGCTCTGGAAACACCATATATTTT. J is TRBJ1-3 and V is TRBV7-2, with D uncertain. The ends were cut back, 6 bases at V and 0 bases at J, with 9 bases in the middle. Germline lookup yields CDR1 SGHTA and CDR2 FQGNSA. CDR3 length equals 14 residues. The entire variable domain, with the rest obtained from reference TRBV7-2 and TRBJ1-3, is as follows: GAGVSQSPSNKVTEKGKDVELRCDPISGHTALYWYRQSLGQGLEFLIYFQGNSAPDKSGLPSDRFSAERTGGSVSTLTIQRTQQEDSAVYLCASRPPGSGNTIYFGEGSWLTVV.

The CDR3, as DNA: TGTGCCAGCAGCTTAGGGTCAGGGGGCTACGAGCAGTACTTC. Protein product: CASSLGSGGYEQYF. V and J are TRBV11-2 and TRBJ2-7; TRBD1 aligns across 7 bases. Germline assignment: CDR1 SGHAT and CDR2 FQNNGV. Trimming removed 1 base from V and 3 bases from J; junction bases left unmatched: 3. This CDR3 spans 14 amino acids.

The V gene is TRBV7-9, the J gene TRBJ2-3; TRBD2 is a possible D gene (5 bases). V lost 4 bases and J 1 base, leaving 9 bases between the germline ends. Germline-derived CDR1 and CDR2 are SEHNR and FQNEAQ (reference sequence). This CDR3 is 14 amino acids long. DNA of the CDR3: TGTGCCAGCAGCTCTGGACTCGGCACAGATACGCAGTATTTT. This gives the protein CASSSGLGTDTQYF.

This chain connects TRBV15 to TRBJ2-5, with D possibly matching TRBD2 (7 bases). Germline values: CDR1 LNHNV, CDR2 YYDKDF (reference sequence). CDR3 length equals 15 residues. V was pared by 2 bases and J by 5 bases, with 15 bases between. CDR3 loop: CATSRPREGGETQYF. DNA of the CDR3: TGTGCCACCAGCAGACCCCGCGAGGGGGGGGAGACCCAGTACTTC.